A selection of T cell receptor beta chains follows, all from one sample in a study of T-cell reconstitution after alpha-beta-depleted transplantation in children. TCRdb called the PCR reads again in MiXCR, with one record for every CDR3 protein. The data contain fewer than 700,000 distinct CDR3 sequences, around 23% of them seen just once; the ten biggest clones take up roughly 15%. The source material was PBMCs, mostly from graft donor cells, sampled 360 days after TCRalphabeta/CD19-depleted stem cell transplant. The origin of the receptors is a boy less than two years old who had a stem cell transplant for acute myeloid leukemia, so the T cells may come from the graft donor. Each CDR3 is given without its conserved first and last residue. The order of the fields is J gene, V gene, CDR3 protein.

j_call: TRBJ2-3; v_call: TRBV9; cdr3_aa: ASSVSVGPGQRIDTQY
j_call: TRBJ2-3; v_call: TRBV28; cdr3_aa: ASSLIDPGGGTDTQY
j_call: TRBJ2-7; v_call: TRBV5-1; cdr3_aa: ASSSTSTGFYEQY
j_call: TRBJ1-2; v_call: TRBV12-3/TRBV12-4; cdr3_aa: ASSYRGLGYGYT
j_call: TRBJ2-3; v_call: TRBV2; cdr3_aa: ASNVGQFSTDTQY
j_call: TRBJ2-3; v_call: TRBV12-3/TRBV12-4; cdr3_aa: ASLGEFDTQY
j_call: TRBJ1-5; v_call: TRBV12-3/TRBV12-4; cdr3_aa: ASSRGQGSRFQPQH
j_call: TRBJ2-2; v_call: TRBV4-3; cdr3_aa: ASSRFRDSATGELF
j_call: TRBJ1-1; v_call: TRBV6-2/TRBV6-3; cdr3_aa: ASSRPRVANTEAF
j_call: TRBJ2-3; v_call: TRBV20-1; cdr3_aa: SASSDRGTDTQY
j_call: TRBJ2-1; v_call: TRBV11-3; cdr3_aa: ASSLDASGGPYNEQF
j_call: TRBJ2-2; v_call: TRBV10-3; cdr3_aa: AISGEQGVTGELF
j_call: TRBJ1-5; v_call: TRBV7-2; cdr3_aa: ASSLSPGSPWPQH
j_call: TRBJ2-1; v_call: TRBV28; cdr3_aa: ASSTRQGSSYNEQF
j_call: TRBJ1-5; v_call: TRBV20-1; cdr3_aa: SARAPVVTEYGQPQH
j_call: TRBJ1-5; v_call: TRBV28; cdr3_aa: ASRLTGGNQPQH
j_call: TRBJ2-7; v_call: TRBV4-3; cdr3_aa: ASSHSLSTGRNEQY
j_call: TRBJ2-2; v_call: TRBV6-5; cdr3_aa: ASNAGGRELF
j_call: TRBJ2-3; v_call: TRBV7-2; cdr3_aa: ASSFGGGDTQY
j_call: TRBJ2-5; v_call: TRBV29-1; cdr3_aa: SALTSGGTQETQY
j_call: TRBJ2-2; v_call: TRBV7-8; cdr3_aa: ASSRGLAGDAGELF
j_call: TRBJ1-5; v_call: TRBV20-1; cdr3_aa: SATRQGNQPQH
j_call: TRBJ2-3; v_call: TRBV15; cdr3_aa: ATSRDKGTDTQY
j_call: TRBJ2-2; v_call: TRBV6-5; cdr3_aa: ASSYGAGGLNTGELF
j_call: TRBJ1-2; v_call: TRBV7-8; cdr3_aa: ASSLQGQPFYGYT
j_call: TRBJ2-1; v_call: TRBV7-9; cdr3_aa: ASSLIGNEQF
j_call: TRBJ2-5; v_call: TRBV20-1; cdr3_aa: SAGTSKETQY
j_call: TRBJ2-7; v_call: TRBV11-2; cdr3_aa: ASTVYRDRETYEQY
j_call: TRBJ2-7; v_call: TRBV6-5; cdr3_aa: ASSSVSGPMSSYEQY
j_call: TRBJ2-1; v_call: TRBV7-3; cdr3_aa: ASSSSAGGSNEQF
j_call: TRBJ1-1; v_call: TRBV7-3; cdr3_aa: ASSLRLKQRAF
j_call: TRBJ1-4; v_call: TRBV12-3/TRBV12-4; cdr3_aa: ASSLGVEKLF
j_call: TRBJ2-3; v_call: TRBV28; cdr3_aa: ASRALLGVADTQY
j_call: TRBJ2-1; v_call: TRBV7-9; cdr3_aa: ASPGLTYNEQF
j_call: TRBJ2-1; v_call: TRBV29-1; cdr3_aa: SASRTAGNEQF
j_call: TRBJ2-1; v_call: TRBV6-2/TRBV6-3; cdr3_aa: ASSYPGTYNEQF
j_call: TRBJ2-5; v_call: TRBV6-5; cdr3_aa: ASSYVASTQETQY
j_call: TRBJ1-3; v_call: TRBV24-1; cdr3_aa: ATSDPAEEDRRGTGNTIY
j_call: TRBJ2-1; v_call: TRBV5-5; cdr3_aa: ASSLNGLAGVSEQF
j_call: TRBJ2-7; v_call: TRBV29-1; cdr3_aa: SVEDLQGYEQY
j_call: TRBJ2-1; v_call: TRBV7-9; cdr3_aa: ASSHVRGNGEF
j_call: TRBJ1-2; v_call: TRBV5-1; cdr3_aa: ASSPGGEMDGYT
j_call: TRBJ1-2; v_call: TRBV29-1; cdr3_aa: SVERGVGGYT
j_call: TRBJ2-5; v_call: TRBV20-1; cdr3_aa: SAVRPPQETQY
j_call: TRBJ2-7; v_call: TRBV12-3/TRBV12-4; cdr3_aa: ASSPSYYEQY
j_call: TRBJ2-3; v_call: TRBV29-1; cdr3_aa: SVVERWGDTQY
j_call: TRBJ1-5; v_call: TRBV20-1; cdr3_aa: SARVVGSNQPQH
j_call: TRBJ2-1; v_call: TRBV6-5; cdr3_aa: ASSYVGDNEQF
j_call: TRBJ1-1; v_call: TRBV12-3/TRBV12-4; cdr3_aa: ASSKSRPEAF
j_call: TRBJ2-7; v_call: TRBV29-1; cdr3_aa: SVEAAALGEQY
j_call: TRBJ2-1; v_call: TRBV11-1; cdr3_aa: ASSAAGGPYNEQF
j_call: TRBJ1-1; v_call: TRBV12-3/TRBV12-4; cdr3_aa: ASSLRGDTEAF
j_call: TRBJ1-5; v_call: TRBV4-1; cdr3_aa: ASSQDTLAGMPNQPQH